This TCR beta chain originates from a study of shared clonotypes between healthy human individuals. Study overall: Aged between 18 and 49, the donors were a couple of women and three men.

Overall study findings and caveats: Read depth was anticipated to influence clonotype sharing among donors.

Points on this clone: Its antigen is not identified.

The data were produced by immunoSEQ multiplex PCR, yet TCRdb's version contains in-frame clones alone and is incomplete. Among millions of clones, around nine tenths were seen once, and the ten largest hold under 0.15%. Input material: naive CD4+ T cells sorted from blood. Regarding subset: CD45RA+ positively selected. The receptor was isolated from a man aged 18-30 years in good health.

CDR3 protein: CASSFGLLNTEAFF. CDR3 sequence (DNA): TGTGCCAGCAGCTTCGGTCTCCTGAACACTGAAGCTTTCTTT. The chain couples TRBV6-5 to TRBJ1-1; unclear D gene. Trimming took off 6 bases at V and 0 bases at J, with 11 bases between the two ends. The CDR3 is 14 residues long. Germline V CDR1 and CDR2: MNHEY, SVGAGI.